This T cell receptor beta chain derives from a study of T-cell reconstitution after alpha-beta-depleted transplantation in children. A TCRbeta library incorporating unique molecular identifiers was prepared. TCRdb reanalysed the PCR reads using MiXCR and keeps one entry per CDR3 protein. The sample has approximately 500,000 distinct CDR3 sequences; about 11% are singletons. This clonotype has ten or more counts. Its antigen remains unidentified. V lost 6 bases to trimming and J lost 5 bases; unmatched junction nucleotides: 6. The CDR3 covers 14 residues. Germline V gene data show CDR1 as SQVTM and CDR2 as ANQGSEA. Findings and caveats of the study: Some patients' high day-60 TCRbeta diversity was traced to surviving recipient T cells and thymic progenitors. It was newly produced T cells that mostly accounted for T-cell counts and diversity one year after transplant.

The chain joins TRBV29-1 to TRBJ2-3; 12 bases map to TRBD2. The sequencing used PBMCs, collected before TCRalphabeta/CD19-depleted stem cell transplant. This TCR derives from a child between 2 and 9 years old with inherited bone marrow failure, due to receive a stem cell transplant. The chain's CDR3 is CSVLAGGPLDTQYF. The DNA for the CDR3 is TGCAGCGTCCTAGCGGGAGGGCCTTTAGATACGCAGTATTTT.